One and the same sample provided the 31 T cell receptor beta chains below, sequenced in a study of blood T cell repertoires in COVID-19 (dated by TCRdb to about 2020). To prepare the library, the immunoSEQ multiplex PCR assay was applied. The table comes from immuneACCESS by way of TCRdb, which keeps in-frame sequences with V and J called. Part of the clones is missing from these tables; in studies checked, under half for an unresolved V gene and the rest for unknown reasons. Across this sample there are 70,000 to 95,000 clones, with about 85% seen only once. 12% of the sample goes to the ten largest clones. Sequenced input: peripheral blood. These receptors were taken from a woman between 65 and 79 years old with active or convalescent COVID-19.

The J gene is TRBJ1-4, the V gene TRBV7-2, with D hard to call. Germline CDR1 SGHTA, CDR2 FQGNSA. The CDR3 spans 12 residues. V lost 3 bases, J lost 8 bases, and 7 bases lay in between. CDR3 residues: CASSFPPEKLFF. The DNA of the CDR3 is TGTGCCAGCAGCTTTCCCCCAGAAAAACTGTTTTTT.

In this sample, this clone turned up once. The chain couples TRBV18 to TRBJ1-1, with a tentative D call TRBD1 (5 bases). V was cut by 4 bases and J by 4 bases, with 13 bases left in between. The CDR3 contains 14 residues. Germline V gene data show CDR1 as KGHSH and CDR2 as LQKENI. DNA for the CDR3: TGTGCCAGCTCACTAGGCGGGGCGAGCACTGAAGCTTTCTTT. It codes for CASSLGGASTEAFF.

This rearrangement joins TRBV6-1 to TRBJ1-6; D not certain. The V gene lost 0 bases and the J gene lost 14 bases, with 20 bases spanning the gap. Germline assignment: CDR1 MNHNS and CDR2 SASEGT. The CDR3 is 16 residues long. CDR3 coding DNA: TGTGCCAGCAGTGAAGCGCACGGGAGTCCCGTAGGGACCCTCCACTTT. This encodes CASSEAHGSPVGTLHF.

J is TRBJ1-5 and V is TRBV4-2; the D gene is possibly TRBD1 (5 bases). The V end was cut by 4 bases, the J end by 7 bases, with 17 bases between. This CDR3 contains 15 residues. Germline assignment: CDR1 LGHNA and CDR2 YNFKEQ. The DNA for the CDR3 is TGTGCCAGCAGCCGAGGCGCAGGGATCGACCAGCCCCAGCATTTT. Amino acids: CASSRGAGIDQPQHF.

This rearrangement joins TRBV4-1 to TRBJ2-1; the match to TRBD2 covers 8 bases. Looked up from germline, CDR1 is MGHRA and CDR2 is YSYEKL. With V trimmed by 4 bases and J by 2 bases, 10 bases remained unmatched. The CDR3 has 17 amino acids. Here the CDR3 reads CASSLTNPSGPYNEQFF. The CDR3 region has the DNA TGCGCCAGCAGCCTCACCAACCCTAGCGGGCCCTACAATGAGCAGTTCTTC.

This clone was picked up a small number of times. The chain links TRBV9 to TRBJ2-2; 10 bases are a match to TRBD1. V shed 3 bases and J 7 bases; nucleotides not matched to a gene: 3. The CDR3 covers 14 residues. Germline CDR1 SGDLS, CDR2 YYNGEE. CDR3 sequence: CASSGQGAGGELFF. CDR3 nucleotides: TGTGCCAGCAGCGGACAGGGGGCGGGCGGGGAGCTGTTTTTT.

The chain uses TRBV19 and TRBJ2-3, with TRBD1 as a possible D gene (6 bases). The CDR3 is 15 amino acids. V lost 5 bases, J lost 4 bases, and 16 bases lay in between. Germline-derived CDR1 and CDR2 are LNHDA and SQIVND (reference sequence). The CDR3 sequence: CASSLTGISADTQYF. CDR3 sequence (DNA): TGTGCCAGTAGTCTTACAGGGATTTCTGCAGATACGCAGTATTTT.

The chain joins TRBV19 to TRBJ2-3; D uncertain. Trimming cost V 7 bases and J 0 bases, with 11 bases left between them. This CDR3 contains 14 residues. Per the germline V gene, CDR1 is LNHDA and CDR2 is SQIVND (reference sequence). The CDR3 DNA follows: TGTGCCAGTACCCAATACTCTAGCACAGATACGCAGTATTTT. Amino acids: CASTQYSSTDTQYF. Looking up the rest from reference TRBV19 and TRBJ2-3 gives the full variable domain: DGGITQSPKYLFRKEGQNVTLSCEQNLNHDAMYWYRQDPGQGLRLIYYSQIVNDFQKGDIAEGYSVSREKKESFPLTVTSAQKNPTAFYLCASTQYSSTDTQYFGPGTRLTVL.

V and J are TRBV10-3 and TRBJ2-7, with D tentatively TRBD1 (5 bases). The CDR3 sequence is 13 residues long. The V end was cut by 3 bases, the J end by 2 bases, with 8 bases between. Germline CDR1 ENHRY, CDR2 SYGVKD. DNA of the CDR3: TGTGCCATCAGTGACTCGACAGCCTACGAGCAGTACTTC. The encoded protein is CAISDSTAYEQYF.

This clone was found a few times. This chain joins TRBV29-1 and TRBJ1-2; TRBD1 matches at 7 bases. This CDR3 has 13 amino acids. The V gene's germline CDR1 is SQVTM and CDR2 ANQGSEA. The V segment lost 1 base and the J segment 6 bases; nucleotides outside the gene matches: 5. CDR3 loop: CSVEGQGLDGYTF. CDR3 DNA sequence: TGCAGCGTTGAAGGACAGGGTCTAGATGGCTACACCTTC.

The chain joins TRBV19 to TRBJ2-2, with 8 bases identical to TRBD2. The CDR3 has 14 residues. CDR1 is LNHDA, CDR2 SQIVND, per germline (reference sequence). The ends lost 5 bases at V and 6 bases at J; junction bases unmatched: 5. The CDR3 loop is CASSRSGGPGELFF. The DNA for the CDR3 is TGTGCCAGTAGTCGGTCGGGGGGGCCCGGGGAGCTGTTTTTT. The complete variable domain, with remaining parts taken from reference TRBV19 and TRBJ2-2, reads DGGITQSPKYLFRKEGQNVTLSCEQNLNHDAMYWYRQDPGQGLRLIYYSQIVNDFQKGDIAEGYSVSREKKESFPLTVTSAQKNPTAFYLCASSRSGGPGELFFGEGSRLTVL.

The V and J genes are TRBV3-1 (or the pseudogene TRBV3-2) and TRBJ2-5, with 8 bases lining up with TRBD2. V shed 2 bases, J shed 5 bases, and the junction held 7 bases outside the gene matches. Germline V gives CDR1 LGHDT, CDR2 YNNKEL (reference sequence). The length of the CDR3 is 15 residues. For the CDR3, the DNA is TGTGCCAGCAGCCAAAATGCGGGGGGCGGGGAGACCCAGTACTTC. Protein sequence: CASSQNAGGGETQYF.

CDR3 nucleotides: TGCAGCGTCCGACAGGATCTAAACACAGATACGCAGTATTTT. This sequence encodes CSVRQDLNTDTQYF. The V gene is TRBV29-1, the J gene TRBJ2-3, with a weak D call TRBD1 (6 bases). Looked up from germline, CDR1 is SQVTM and CDR2 is ANQGSEA. There are 14 residues in the CDR3. V lost 6 bases, J lost 2 bases, and 15 bases lay in between.

The chain carries TRBV4-1 and TRBJ2-3; 7 bases match TRBD1. V shed 0 bases and J 2 bases; nucleotides not matched to a gene: 2. The CDR3 length is 15 residues. Germline V gives CDR1 MGHRA, CDR2 YSYEKL. The CDR3 DNA follows: TGCGCCAGCAGCCAAGACGGGACAGTCACAGATACGCAGTATTTT. It yields the protein CASSQDGTVTDTQYF.

The J gene is TRBJ2-3, the V gene TRBV5-1, with a tentative D call TRBD2 (7 bases). Germline V gene data show CDR1 as SGHRS and CDR2 as YFSETQ. Trimming removed 5 bases from V and 0 bases from J, with 13 bases in between. The CDR3 has 15 amino acids. CDR3 DNA sequence: TGCGCCAGCAGGGGGGGGGCCGGAAGCACAGATACGCAGTATTTT. It specifies CASRGGAGSTDTQYF.

The chain combines TRBV2 with TRBJ1-6, with 9 bases matching TRBD1. With V trimmed by 7 bases and J by 10 bases, 8 bases remained unmatched. The germline V gene encodes CDR1 SNHLY and CDR2 FYNNEI. The length of the CDR3 is 14 residues. CDR3 DNA sequence: TGTGCCAGCACCCCGGGACAGGGTGTGTCACCCCTCCACTTT. Amino acid sequence: CASTPGQGVSPLHF.

The chain joins TRBV28 to TRBJ2-1; 8 bases align to TRBD1. The CDR3 is 15 residues long. Germline CDR1 is MDHEN and CDR2 is SYDVKM. J was trimmed by 2 bases and V by 6 bases; bases with no gene match: 6. The CDR3, as DNA: TGTGCCAGCAGGCCCCGGACAGGGCCCTACAATGAGCAGTTCTTC. Translated, it gives CASRPRTGPYNEQFF. The full variable domain, in which reference TRBV28 and TRBJ2-1 provide the parts outside the CDR3, is DVKVTQSSRYLVKRTGEKVFLECVQDMDHENMFWYRQDPGLGLRLIYFSYDVKMKEKGDIPEGYSVSREKKERFSLILESASTNQTSMYLCASRPRTGPYNEQFFGPGTRLTVL.

This clone was seen a handful of times. CDR3 in amino acids: CASSQRQGYTGELFF. For the CDR3, the DNA is TGCGCCAGCAGCCAGCGACAGGGGTACACCGGGGAGCTGTTTTTT. The J gene is TRBJ2-2, the V gene TRBV4-1, with 8 bases fitting TRBD1. The CDR3 has 15 amino acids. V gave up 3 bases and J gave up 3 bases; unmatched junction bases: 3. Per the germline V gene, CDR1 is MGHRA and CDR2 is YSYEKL.

Only a few counts were recorded for this clone. The chain uses TRBV19 and TRBJ1-6; D is possibly TRBD1 (6 bases). Germline CDR1 LNHDA, CDR2 SQIVND (reference sequence). Trimming pared 8 bases from V and 8 bases from J, leaving 16 bases between. The CDR3 loop spans 14 amino acids. CDR3 in DNA: TGTGCCAGTGCCGTCAGGGGAGTAGATTCACCCCTCCACTTT. It codes for CASAVRGVDSPLHF. The full variable domain, completed using reference TRBV19 and TRBJ1-6, is DGGITQSPKYLFRKEGQNVTLSCEQNLNHDAMYWYRQDPGQGLRLIYYSQIVNDFQKGDIAEGYSVSREKKESFPLTVTSAQKNPTAFYLCASAVRGVDSPLHFGNGTRLTVT.

This clone was recorded at least ten times. The V and J genes are TRBV5-1 and TRBJ1-5, with 9 bases that match TRBD1. CDR3 length equals 15 residues. Germline values: CDR1 SGHRS, CDR2 YFSETQ. Germline trimming cut 7 bases from V and 4 bases from J; bases unmatched to any gene: 9. The CDR3 loop is CASSSGGTGNQPQHF. The CDR3 bases are TGCGCCAGCTCCTCAGGAGGGACAGGGAATCAGCCCCAGCATTTT. Full variable domain (missing parts from reference TRBV5-1 and TRBJ1-5): KAGVTQTPRYLIKTRGQQVTLSCSPISGHRSVSWYQQTPGQGLQFLFEYFSETQRNKGNFPGRFSGRQFSNSRSEMNVSTLELGDSALYLCASSSGGTGNQPQHFGDGTRLSIL.

The rearrangement uses TRBV29-1 and TRBJ2-1; TRBD1 might be the D (6 bases). The V gene's germline CDR1 is SQVTM and CDR2 ANQGSEA. V was clipped by 6 bases and J by 4 bases, with 10 bases between them. This CDR3 has 12 residues. Written as DNA, the CDR3 is TGCAGCGTCCGAACAGGGTACAATGAGCAGTTCTTC. This encodes CSVRTGYNEQFF.

This clone was detected only once. J is TRBJ1-4 and V is TRBV7-9; D may be TRBD1 (5 bases). V was clipped by 1 base and J by 7 bases, with 7 bases between them. Germline CDR1 SEHNR, CDR2 FQNEAQ (reference sequence). CDR3 size: 13 residues. This chain's CDR3 is CASSLGQLEKLFF. The CDR3 nucleotides read TGTGCCAGCAGCTTAGGACAGCTTGAAAAACTGTTTTTT.

The V call is TRBV7-6, the J call TRBJ1-1, with TRBD1 as a possible D gene (6 bases). Germline lookup yields CDR1 SGHVS and CDR2 FNYEAQ. The V end lost 1 base, the J end lost 1 base, and 10 bases lay between the germline ends. The CDR3 loop spans 15 amino acids. The CDR3 DNA sequence: TGTGCCAGCAGCTTAGGACAGGCGAAGAACACTGAAGCTTTCTTT. Protein product: CASSLGQAKNTEAFF.

The chain has TRBV27 and TRBJ1-6; D gene uncertain. Per the germline V gene, CDR1 is MNHEY and CDR2 is SMNVEV (reference sequence). The CDR3 contains 13 residues. Trimming cost V 5 bases and J 10 bases, with 12 bases left between them. The CDR3 region is CASSPRRESPLHF. CDR3 DNA: TGTGCCAGCAGTCCCCGGAGGGAGTCACCCCTCCACTTT.

The chain carries TRBV13 and TRBJ2-2; perhaps TRBD2 as D (7 bases). V gave up 0 bases and J gave up 1 base, with 9 bases separating them. The germline CDR1 and CDR2 sequences are PRHDT and FYEKMQ (reference sequence). The CDR3 contains 16 residues. CDR3 region: CASSLGGGLNTGELFF. The CDR3 DNA sequence: TGTGCCAGCAGCTTAGGCGGGGGGCTGAACACCGGGGAGCTGTTTTTT.

This chain connects TRBV5-6 to TRBJ1-2; a possible D gene is TRBD1 (5 bases). Germline V lookup: CDR1 SGHDT, CDR2 YYEEEE. V lost 4 bases to trimming and J lost 0 bases, with 13 bases between them. This CDR3 is built from 15 residues. The CDR3 DNA reads as TGTGCCAGCAGCCCGCAAGCGGGGGCTAACTATGGCTACACCTTC. Translating gives CASSPQAGANYGYTF.

The chain uses TRBV11-2 and TRBJ1-1; a weak D match, TRBD1 (6 bases). Trimming removed 4 bases from V and 6 bases from J, with 12 bases in between. Germline-derived CDR1 and CDR2 are SGHAT and FQNNGV. The CDR3 has 13 residues. CDR3: CASSSQGRPEAFF. The DNA for the CDR3 is TGTGCCAGCAGCTCTCAGGGGCGCCCTGAAGCTTTCTTT.

The gene calls are TRBV19 and TRBJ1-6; 9 bases are shared with TRBD1. The V segment lost 2 bases and the J segment 7 bases; nucleotides outside the gene matches: 9. This CDR3 spans 17 amino acids. Per the germline V gene, CDR1 is LNHDA and CDR2 is SQIVND (reference sequence). The CDR3 spells CASSIPQGALWNSPLHF. The CDR3 DNA sequence: TGTGCCAGTAGTATACCACAGGGGGCCCTTTGGAATTCACCCCTCCACTTT. The variable domain in full, completed from reference TRBV19 and TRBJ1-6, reads DGGITQSPKYLFRKEGQNVTLSCEQNLNHDAMYWYRQDPGQGLRLIYYSQIVNDFQKGDIAEGYSVSREKKESFPLTVTSAQKNPTAFYLCASSIPQGALWNSPLHFGNGTRLTVT.

The chain links TRBV6-2 or TRBV6-3 to TRBJ2-7, with TRBD2 as a possible D gene (5 bases). Per the germline V gene, CDR1 is MNHEY and CDR2 is SVGEGT. The length of the CDR3 is 14 residues. V was shortened by 6 bases and J by 2 bases, with 14 bases between the two germline ends. The CDR3, as DNA: TGTGCCAGCAGCGATGGACTGGAAACCTACGAGCAGTACTTC. As protein: CASSDGLETYEQYF.

The chain couples TRBV6-5 to TRBJ2-1; 12 nucleotides line up with TRBD2. V shed 6 bases and J 6 bases; nucleotides not matched to a gene: 3. From germline, CDR1 is MNHEY and CDR2 SVGAGI. The CDR3 is 14 residues long. DNA of the CDR3: TGTGCCAGCAGCCGGGGACTAGCGGGCAATGAGCAGTTCTTC. Its protein product is CASSRGLAGNEQFF.

The chain joins TRBV29-1 to TRBJ1-1; 9 bases map to TRBD1. CDR1 is SQVTM, CDR2 ANQGSEA, per germline. Trimming at V came to 3 bases and at J to 6 bases, leaving 8 bases not matched to a gene. The CDR3 sequence is 14 residues long. Written as DNA, the CDR3 is TGCAGCGTTGAGGTAACAGGGGGCGGTGCTGAAGCTTTCTTT. Protein product: CSVEVTGGGAEAFF.